This entry lists 24 T cell receptor beta chains sequenced from one sample in a study of patients and donors after allogeneic stem cell transplantation. TCRdb independently ran MiXCR on the RT-PCR reads; one entry per CDR3 protein. The data show 200,000 to 250,000 distinct CDR3 sequences, roughly two fifths seen once. Sequencing was carried out using blood, either unsorted or a sorted T cell fraction (not recorded which). The receptors here all came from a human donor who was either an allogeneic HSCT recipient or a stem cell or donor lymphocyte infusion donor (not recorded which). It is not recorded whose cells these are; they may come from a transplant donor.

This chain connects TRBV5-1 to TRBJ2-7; 8 bases fit TRBD1. The CDR3 has 14 amino acids. J gave up 1 base and V 4 bases, and 4 bases lay outside the gene matches. CDR1 SGHRS and CDR2 YFSETQ come from the germline V gene. The CDR3 DNA reads as TGCGCCAGCAGCATCCGGGACAGGTCCTACGAGCAGTACTTC. It translates to CASSIRDRSYEQYF.

The CDR3 reads CSERAGQAEQFF. The CDR3 region has the DNA TGCAGCGAACGGGCCGGCCAGGCTGAGCAGTTCTTC. The genes are TRBV20-1 and TRBJ2-1; D is undetermined. The CDR3 covers 12 residues. Germline V lookup: CDR1 DFQATT, CDR2 SNEGSKA (reference sequence).

This clonotype was seen only a few times. The V and J genes are TRBV12-3 or TRBV12-4 and TRBJ1-1; D is uncertain. This CDR3 spans 10 amino acids. V was cut by 2 bases and J by 8 bases, with 3 bases left in between. The DNA for the CDR3 is TGTGCCAGCAGTTTAAGAGAAGCTTTCTTT. This gives the protein CASSLREAFF.

The chain carries TRBV20-1 and TRBJ2-5, with 7 bases aligning to TRBD1. The germline gives CDR1 DFQATT, CDR2 SNEGSKA (reference sequence). V lost 0 bases, J lost 7 bases, and 8 bases stayed unmatched. This CDR3 region has 14 residues. The CDR3 nucleotides are TGCAGTGCTAGAGACTGGACAGGATTAGGGACCCAGTACTTC. Amino acid sequence: CSARDWTGLGTQYF.

The genes are TRBV5-1 and TRBJ2-5; maybe TRBD1 (5 bases). The ends were cut back, 2 bases at V and 0 bases at J, with 14 bases in the middle. The length of the CDR3 is 16 residues. Germline loops: CDR1 SGHRS, CDR2 YFSETQ. CDR3 region: CASSLHRRLYQETQYF. The CDR3 DNA reads as TGCGCCAGCAGCTTACACAGGAGATTGTACCAAGAGACCCAGTACTTC.

J is TRBJ2-7 and V is TRBV6-6; 9 bases align to TRBD1. The CDR3 is 16 amino acids. Germline CDR1 MNHNY, CDR2 SVGAGI (reference sequence). V shed 6 bases and J 5 bases; nucleotides not matched to a gene: 14. DNA for the CDR3: TGTGCCAGCAGCCGCATTTTAGGGACAGGGATAGACGAGCAGTACTTC. Its translation is CASSRILGTGIDEQYF.

The rearrangement joins TRBV5-1 to TRBJ1-6; 7 nucleotides match TRBD1. The germline V gene encodes CDR1 SGHRS and CDR2 YFSETQ. V lost 5 bases and J lost 6; bases outside the gene matches: 11. This CDR3 contains 16 residues. The chain's CDR3 is CASSPLQGRSNSPLHF. DNA of the CDR3: TGCGCCAGCAGTCCCTTACAGGGGAGAAGTAATTCACCCCTCCACTTT.

In the case of this clonotype: A junction boundary mismatches the germline segment, possibly from a read error. The chain carries TRBV7-7 and TRBJ2-2; no clear D. CDR1 is SSHAT, CDR2 FNYEAQ, per germline (reference sequence). The CDR3 is made up of 13 amino acids. The CDR3, as DNA: TGTGCCAGCAGCCCGACACCCACCAGGGAGCTGTTTTTT. Translated, it gives CASSPTPTRELFF.

The V call is TRBV20-1, the J call TRBJ2-7; a weak D match, TRBD2 (5 bases). The CDR3 extends over 13 amino acids. V lost 1 base and J lost 3, with 10 bases in between. Per germline, CDR1 DFQATT and CDR2 SNEGSKA (reference sequence). The CDR3: CSARGEKDYEQYF. The CDR3 DNA is TGCAGTGCTAGAGGGGAGAAGGACTACGAGCAGTACTTC.

V and J are TRBV7-9 and TRBJ2-7; 13 bases map to TRBD2. The V gene end was trimmed by 4 bases and the J gene end by 4 bases; junction bases not matched to a gene: 13. The CDR3 covers 18 residues. The germline gives CDR1 SEHNR, CDR2 FQNEAQ (reference sequence). The CDR3 spells CASSSYTSGGAGRYEQYF. CDR3 sequence (DNA): TGTGCCAGCAGCTCGTACACTAGCGGGGGGGCCGGTCGGTACGAGCAGTACTTC.

The chain carries TRBV18 and TRBJ2-1; D ambiguous. Germline CDR1 KGHSH, CDR2 LQKENI. CDR3 length: 15 residues. Trimming took off 4 bases at V and 0 bases at J, with 10 bases between the two ends. CDR3 sequence reads: CASSLNLRSYNEQFF. The CDR3 DNA reads as TGTGCCAGCTCACTTAATTTACGCTCCTACAATGAGCAGTTCTTC.

This chain connects TRBV5-1 to TRBJ2-4; D is undetermined. The germline V gene has CDR1 SGHRS and CDR2 YFSETQ. The CDR3 sequence is 14 residues long. V gave up 0 bases and J gave up 5 bases, with 9 bases separating them. CDR3 nucleotides: TGCGCCAGCAGCTTGGTGGGCACTGAAAACATTCAGTACTTC. The encoded protein is CASSLVGTENIQYF. The full variable domain, with the rest looked up from reference TRBV5-1 and TRBJ2-4, is KAGVTQTPRYLIKTRGQQVTLSCSPISGHRSVSWYQQTPGQGLQFLFEYFSETQRNKGNFPGRFSGRQFSNSRSEMNVSTLELGDSALYLCASSLVGTENIQYFGAGTRLSVL.

The chain links TRBV5-1 to TRBJ1-1; no clear D gene. V lost 0 bases to trimming and J lost 1 base, with 10 bases between them. The V gene's germline CDR1 is SGHRS and CDR2 YFSETQ. CDR3 length equals 15 residues. The CDR3 bases are TGCGCCAGCAGCTTGGGGGCGAAAAAGAACACTGAAGCTTTCTTT. Encoded protein: CASSLGAKKNTEAFF.

This clonotype was seen more than once but under ten times. The chain carries TRBV28 and TRBJ2-5, with 7 bases fitting TRBD1. Germline V gene sequence: CDR1 MDHEN, CDR2 SYDVKM. The V gene end was trimmed by 5 bases and the J gene end by 2 bases; junction bases not matched to a gene: 11. CDR3 length equals 16 residues. In nucleotides, the CDR3 is TGTGCCAGCAGTCTACTCCAACAGGGGATGCAAGAGACCCAGTACTTC. Protein: CASSLLQQGMQETQYF. Using reference TRBV28 and TRBJ2-5 for the parts outside the CDR3, the full variable domain is DVKVTQSSRYLVKRTGEKVFLECVQDMDHENMFWYRQDPGLGLRLIYFSYDVKMKEKGDIPEGYSVSREKKERFSLILESASTNQTSMYLCASSLLQQGMQETQYFGPGTRLLVL.

This clonotype has just a few counts. The genes are TRBV3-1 and TRBJ1-2, with D perhaps matching TRBD1 (5 bases). The germline V gene encodes CDR1 LGHDT and CDR2 YNNKEL (reference sequence). The CDR3 runs to 14 residues. Trimming cost V 0 bases and J 5 bases, with 10 bases left between them. In DNA form, the CDR3 reads TGTGCCAGCAGCCAAGATAGGGGCATTTATGGCTACACCTTC. Protein sequence: CASSQDRGIYGYTF.

This chain connects TRBV29-1 to TRBJ2-1; TRBD1 aligns across 12 bases. The germline V gene has CDR1 SQVTM and CDR2 ANQGSEA. V shed 2 bases, J shed 9 bases, and the junction held 11 bases outside the gene matches. This CDR3 is built from 16 residues. CDR3 in amino acids: CSVERETGQGAGEQFF. Here the CDR3 DNA reads TGCAGCGTTGAACGGGAGACGGGACAGGGGGCGGGTGAGCAGTTCTTC.

The V call is TRBV6-6, the J call TRBJ2-5; D gene unclear. The CDR3 runs 15 residues. Between the trimmed V and J ends, which lost 2 bases and 0 bases, there was a span of 10 bases. Germline CDR1 MNHNY, CDR2 SVGAGI (reference sequence). In DNA, the CDR3 is TGTGCCAGCAGTTACAGGGTGGCTTACCAAGAGACCCAGTACTTC. Protein: CASSYRVAYQETQYF.

This clonotype was detected only a few times. The chain has TRBV5-8 and TRBJ1-5, with TRBD1 as a possible D gene (5 bases). The germline CDR1 and CDR2 sequences are SGHTS and YDEGEE. V dropped 2 bases and J dropped 2 bases, with 8 bases sitting between them. CDR3 length: 14 residues. CDR3 sequence (DNA): TGTGCCAGCAGCTTTCGAGGGGGCAATCAGCCCCAGCATTTT. This codes for CASSFRGGNQPQHF.

V is TRBV12-3 or TRBV12-4 and J is TRBJ1-1; TRBD1 matches at 7 bases. This CDR3 is built from 13 residues. Trimming at V came to 2 bases and at J to 8 bases, leaving 5 bases not matched to a gene. CDR3 region: CASSLRQGIEAFF. Written as DNA, the CDR3 is TGTGCCAGCAGTTTACGACAGGGTATAGAAGCTTTCTTT.

V usage is TRBV13 and J usage is TRBJ1-4; D is unresolved. Trimming pared 5 bases from V and 8 bases from J, leaving 30 bases between. Germline V CDR1 and CDR2: PRHDT, FYEKMQ (reference sequence). CDR3 length: 19 residues. This chain's CDR3 is CASSPPFGVSISGEEKLFF. CDR3 DNA sequence: TGTGCCAGCAGCCCCCCGTTCGGGGTATCCATTTCGGGTGAGGAAAAACTGTTTTTT.

This sequence joins TRBV30 and TRBJ2-3, with 10 bases lining up with TRBD2. The CDR3 is 15 amino acids. Germline CDR1 is GTSNPN and CDR2 is SVGIG (reference sequence). J gave up 4 bases and V 0 bases, and 4 bases lay outside the gene matches. The CDR3 sequence is CAWSVLAGTSDTQYF. In nucleotides, the CDR3 is TGTGCCTGGAGTGTACTAGCGGGGACCTCAGATACGCAGTATTTT.

This clonotype occurred a few times. This rearrangement joins TRBV12-3 or TRBV12-4 to TRBJ1-4; no clear D gene. The CDR3 is 11 residues long. V lost 6 bases and J lost 4, with 3 bases in between. The CDR3 DNA sequence: TGTGCCAGCAGAGATAATGAAAAACTGTTTTTT. As protein: CASRDNEKLFF.

The chain employs TRBV29-1 and TRBJ2-5, with D hard to call. Looked up from germline, CDR1 is SQVTM and CDR2 is ANQGSEA. V was shortened by 1 base and J by 4 bases, with 13 bases between the two germline ends. The CDR3 runs 14 residues. The CDR3, as DNA: TGCAGCGTTGAAGGAGGAAGGGAAGCAGAGACCCAGTACTTC. This sequence encodes CSVEGGREAETQYF.

The chain recombines TRBV12-3 or TRBV12-4 with TRBJ1-6; D is possibly TRBD1 (6 bases). The CDR3 runs to 14 residues. Trimming removed 8 bases from V and 6 bases from J, with 14 bases in between. CDR3 region: CASVPDRRNSPLHF. The CDR3 DNA sequence: TGTGCCAGCGTACCTGACAGGCGTAATTCACCCCTCCACTTT.